These 15 T cell receptor beta chains were all obtained from the same sample, sequenced in a study of cytomegalovirus exposure and HLA in healthy donors. Both 60 Vbeta primers and 13 Jbeta primers went into the PCR. Some clones are missing from TCRdb's copy, which holds only in-frame ones; the method was immunoSEQ multiplex PCR. The sample lists 200,000 or so clones, roughly 80% occurring once. Material for sequencing was PBMCs. The receptors here all came from a man in his fifties in good health and CMV-seronegative.

CDR3 in DNA: TGTGCCAGCTCAGCCGGGGGTGGTAATGAAAAACTGTTTTTT. It codes for CASSAGGGNEKLFF. The rearrangement joins TRBV18 to TRBJ1-4, with D perhaps TRBD1 (5 bases). From germline, CDR1 is KGHSH and CDR2 LQKENI. V dropped 5 bases and J dropped 4 bases, with 11 bases sitting between them. The length of the CDR3 is 14 residues.

The V gene is TRBV28, the J gene TRBJ1-4, with D possibly matching TRBD1 (6 bases). Trimming took 5 bases from V and 3 from J, leaving 13 bases between them. CDR3 length: 15 amino acids. The germline V gene encodes CDR1 MDHEN and CDR2 SYDVKM. This CDR3 reads CASSATGKANEKLFF. In nucleotides, the CDR3 is TGTGCCAGCAGTGCTACAGGGAAAGCTAATGAAAAACTGTTTTTT.

The V and J genes are TRBV29-1 and TRBJ2-3, with 7 bases aligning to TRBD1. Looked up from germline, CDR1 is SQVTM and CDR2 is ANQGSEA. The CDR3 loop spans 14 amino acids. The V gene end was trimmed by 6 bases and the J gene end by 1 base; junction bases not matched to a gene: 7. CDR3 nucleotides: TGCAGCGTCTCGCAGGGACAGCGCACAGATACGCAGTATTTT. Translating gives CSVSQGQRTDTQYF.

The V gene is TRBV4-2, the J gene TRBJ1-5, with D unclear. The CDR3 consists of 15 residues. CDR1 is LGHNA, CDR2 YNFKEQ, per germline. The V end lost 0 bases, the J end lost 0 bases, and 6 bases lay between the germline ends. The CDR3 sequence: CASSQDRGSNQPQHF. The CDR3 region has the DNA TGTGCCAGCAGCCAAGATCGGGGTAGCAATCAGCCCCAGCATTTT.

CDR3 bases: TGTGCCAGCAGTTCCGGGACAGCATATTCCTACGAGCAGTACTTC. It specifies CASSSGTAYSYEQYF. This rearrangement joins TRBV28 to TRBJ2-7; 7 positions agree with TRBD1. The ends lost 4 bases at V and 1 base at J; junction bases unmatched: 7. The CDR3 sequence is 15 residues long. CDR1 is MDHEN and CDR2 is SYDVKM in the germline V gene.

This clone was seen more than once but under ten times. The genes are TRBV5-1 and TRBJ2-5, with TRBD2 identical over 10 bases. Germline CDR1 is SGHRS and CDR2 is YFSETQ. This CDR3 comprises 16 residues. Trimming at V came to 0 bases and at J to 5 bases, leaving 7 bases not matched to a gene. The CDR3 loop reads CASSLAGLAGAETQYF. The CDR3 nucleotides read TGCGCCAGCAGCTTGGCCGGGCTAGCGGGAGCCGAGACCCAGTACTTC.

The chain uses TRBV1 and TRBJ2-7; TRBD2 is taken as the D call from the table, unchecked against the DNA. TRBV1 is a pseudogene segment. The CDR3 covers 17 residues. The CDR3 spells CTSSQPKGLAGSYEQYF. CDR3 nucleotides: TGCACCAGCAGCCAACCAAAAGGACTAGCGGGATCCTACGAGCAGTACTTC.

The chain is built from TRBV5-1 and TRBJ1-5; 8 bases are a match to TRBD1. Germline loops: CDR1 SGHRS, CDR2 YFSETQ. The junction had 16 bases not matched to a gene; V was cut back by 7 bases and J by 7 bases. The CDR3 length is 16 residues. This CDR3 is CASLMDRELVEQPQHF. DNA of the CDR3: TGCGCCAGCTTAATGGACAGGGAACTAGTAGAACAGCCCCAGCATTTT. Looking up the rest from reference TRBV5-1 and TRBJ1-5 gives the full variable domain: KAGVTQTPRYLIKTRGQQVTLSCSPISGHRSVSWYQQTPGQGLQFLFEYFSETQRNKGNFPGRFSGRQFSNSRSEMNVSTLELGDSALYLCASLMDRELVEQPQHFGDGTRLSIL.

This sequence joins TRBV9 and TRBJ2-7, with D perhaps TRBD2 (6 bases). The germline V gene encodes CDR1 SGDLS and CDR2 YYNGEE. The CDR3 has 14 amino acids. Between the trimmed V and J ends, which lost 3 bases and 5 bases, there was a span of 15 bases. Here the CDR3 DNA reads TGTGCCAGCAGCGCGGGGGATTCATACCACGAGCAGTACTTC. Protein: CASSAGDSYHEQYF.

This chain uses TRBV28 with TRBJ1-2, with 9 bases that match TRBD1. The CDR3 has 12 residues. Trimming at V came to 10 bases and at J to 4 bases, leaving 4 bases not matched to a gene. Germline assignment: CDR1 MDHEN and CDR2 SYDVKM. The DNA for the CDR3 is TGTGCCACCGGACAGGGGACCTATGGCTACACCTTC. Protein: CATGQGTYGYTF.

This chain uses TRBV5-8 with TRBJ2-7; 15 bases line up with TRBD2. This CDR3 has 16 amino acids. CDR1 is SGHTS, CDR2 YDEGEE, per germline. V lost 2 bases and J lost 2; bases outside the gene matches: 2. CDR3 in DNA: TGTGCCAGCAGCTTCGGGACTAGCGGGAGGACCTACGAGCAGTACTTC. Translation gives CASSFGTSGRTYEQYF.

Here the CDR3 DNA reads TGTGCCAGCAGCCAAGGGGGGCTTGATGAGCAGTTCTTC. It encodes CASSQGGLDEQFF. The rearrangement joins TRBV4-2 to TRBJ2-1, with a weak D call TRBD1 (6 bases). CDR3 length equals 13 residues. Germline V lookup: CDR1 LGHNA, CDR2 YNFKEQ. V lost 1 base and J 8 bases, leaving 9 bases between the germline ends.

J is TRBJ2-7 and V is TRBV13; 14 bases are a match to TRBD2. CDR1 and CDR2 (germline): PRHDT, FYEKMQ (reference sequence). J lost 2 bases, V lost 3 bases, and 6 bases had no gene match. This CDR3 region has 17 residues. The CDR3 nucleotides are TGTGCCAGCAGCTTCGGACTAGCGGGAGGCCATACCTACGAGCAGTACTTC. It is translated as CASSFGLAGGHTYEQYF.

The J gene is TRBJ2-7, the V gene TRBV27; 8 nucleotides line up with TRBD1. The CDR3 runs to 15 residues. V was pared by 4 bases and J by 3 bases, with 8 bases of the junction left unmatched. CDR1 and CDR2 (germline): MNHEY, SMNVEV (reference sequence). This chain's CDR3 is CASSYGQGLIYEQYF. CDR3 sequence (DNA): TGTGCCAGCAGTTACGGACAGGGCCTAATCTACGAGCAGTACTTC.

This clone was picked up a small number of times. The CDR3 DNA reads TGTGCCAGCAGCTTAGGTCTCCCAGATACGCAGTATTTT. This translates into CASSLGLPDTQYF. V and J are TRBV11-2 and TRBJ2-3; no definite D call. CDR1 is SGHAT and CDR2 is FQNNGV in the germline V gene. The CDR3 is 13 amino acids. Trimming removed 1 base at V and 4 bases at J, with 6 bases between.